This TCR beta chain was sequenced in a study of blood T cell repertoires in COVID-19. The wider study: COVID-19 samples from acute and convalescent phases originated in the United States, Italy and Spain. PBMCs, B-cell-depleted T cells, or T cells were the source of the cDNA or gDNA that made up the material.

As originally analysed: How many nucleated cells were present was estimated from reference gene primer amplification. Produced via immunoSEQ multiplex PCR; TCRdb's table is partial and in-frame only. V and J calls and clone size are as listed in that table; D and trimming were resolved from the DNA. The profile shows around 40,000 clones, approximately 91% of them singletons. The sequence was collected from a woman aged 25 to 45 in a cohort sampled during active COVID-19. Sequenced: peripheral blood.

The chain's CDR3 is CASSLTTGTVLYGYTF. CDR3 DNA: TGTGCCAGCAGCTTAACAACTGGGACAGTTCTTTATGGCTACACCTTC. This chain links TRBV11-2 with TRBJ1-2; 7 bases are a match to TRBD1. After removal of 2 bases from V and 5 bases from J, the junction contained 11 bases not matched to a gene. CDR3 length equals 16 residues. The germline V gene has CDR1 SGHAT and CDR2 FQNNGV.